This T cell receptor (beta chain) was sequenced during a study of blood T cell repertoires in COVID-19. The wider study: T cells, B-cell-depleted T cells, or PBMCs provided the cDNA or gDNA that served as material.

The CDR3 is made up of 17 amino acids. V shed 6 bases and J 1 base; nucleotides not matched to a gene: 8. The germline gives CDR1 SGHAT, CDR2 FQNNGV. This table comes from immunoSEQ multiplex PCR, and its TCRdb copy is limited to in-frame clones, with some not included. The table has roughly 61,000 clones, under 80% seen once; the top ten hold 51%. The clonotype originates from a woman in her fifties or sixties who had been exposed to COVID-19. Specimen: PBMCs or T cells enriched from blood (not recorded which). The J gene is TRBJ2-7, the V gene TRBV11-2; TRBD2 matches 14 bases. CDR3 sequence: CASSRTSGGRHSYEQYF. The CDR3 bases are TGTGCCAGCAGTCGGACTAGCGGGGGGCGCCATTCCTACGAGCAGTACTTC.